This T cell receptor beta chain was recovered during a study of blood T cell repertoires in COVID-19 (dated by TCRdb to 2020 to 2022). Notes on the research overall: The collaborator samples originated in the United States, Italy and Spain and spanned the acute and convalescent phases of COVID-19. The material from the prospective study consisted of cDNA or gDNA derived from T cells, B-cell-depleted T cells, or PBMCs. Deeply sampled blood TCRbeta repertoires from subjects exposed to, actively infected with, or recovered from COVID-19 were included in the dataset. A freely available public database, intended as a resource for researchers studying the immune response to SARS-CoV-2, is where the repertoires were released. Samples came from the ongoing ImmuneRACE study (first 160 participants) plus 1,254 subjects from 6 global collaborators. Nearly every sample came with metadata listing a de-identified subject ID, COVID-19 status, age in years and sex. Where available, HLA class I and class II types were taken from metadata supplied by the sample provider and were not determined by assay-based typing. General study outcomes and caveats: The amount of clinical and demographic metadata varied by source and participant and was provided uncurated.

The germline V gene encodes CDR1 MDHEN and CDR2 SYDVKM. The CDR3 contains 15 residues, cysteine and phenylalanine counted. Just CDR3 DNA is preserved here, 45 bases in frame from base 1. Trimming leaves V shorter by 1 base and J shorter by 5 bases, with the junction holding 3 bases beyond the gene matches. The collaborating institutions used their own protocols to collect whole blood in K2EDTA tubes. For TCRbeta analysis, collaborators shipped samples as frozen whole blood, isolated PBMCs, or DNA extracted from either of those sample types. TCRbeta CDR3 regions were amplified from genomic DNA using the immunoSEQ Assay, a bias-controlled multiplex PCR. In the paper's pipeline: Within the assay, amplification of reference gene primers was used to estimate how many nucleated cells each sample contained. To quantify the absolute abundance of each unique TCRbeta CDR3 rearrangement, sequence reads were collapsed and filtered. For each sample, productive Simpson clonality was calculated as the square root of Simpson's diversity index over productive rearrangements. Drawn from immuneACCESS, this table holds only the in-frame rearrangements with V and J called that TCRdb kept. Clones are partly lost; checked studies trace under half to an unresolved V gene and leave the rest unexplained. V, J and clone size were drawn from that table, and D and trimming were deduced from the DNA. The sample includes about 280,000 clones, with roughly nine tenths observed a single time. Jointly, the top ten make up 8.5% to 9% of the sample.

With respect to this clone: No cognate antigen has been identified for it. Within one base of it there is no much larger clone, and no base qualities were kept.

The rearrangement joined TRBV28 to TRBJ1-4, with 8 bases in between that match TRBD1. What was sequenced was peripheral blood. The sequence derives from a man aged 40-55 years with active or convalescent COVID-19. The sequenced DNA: TGTGCCAGCAGTTTATCGGACAGGGTAAATGAAAAACTGTTTTTT. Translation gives CASSLSDRVNEKLFF.